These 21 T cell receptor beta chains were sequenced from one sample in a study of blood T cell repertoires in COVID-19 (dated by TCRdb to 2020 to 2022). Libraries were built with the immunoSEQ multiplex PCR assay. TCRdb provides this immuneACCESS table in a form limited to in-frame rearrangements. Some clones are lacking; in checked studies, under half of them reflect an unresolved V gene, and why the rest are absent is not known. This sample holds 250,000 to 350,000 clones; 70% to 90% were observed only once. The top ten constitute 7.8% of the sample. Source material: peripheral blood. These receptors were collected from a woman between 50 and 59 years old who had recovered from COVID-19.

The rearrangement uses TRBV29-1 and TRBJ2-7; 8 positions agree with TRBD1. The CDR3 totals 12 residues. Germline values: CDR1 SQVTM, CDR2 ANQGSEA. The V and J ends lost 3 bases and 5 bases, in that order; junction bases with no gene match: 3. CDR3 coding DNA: TGCAGCGTTGAGTCACAGGGGGACGAGCAGTACTTC. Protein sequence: CSVESQGDEQYF.

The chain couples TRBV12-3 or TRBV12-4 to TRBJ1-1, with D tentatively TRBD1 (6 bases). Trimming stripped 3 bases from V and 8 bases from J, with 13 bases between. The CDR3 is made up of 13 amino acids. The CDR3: CASSFRGQTEAFF. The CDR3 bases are TGTGCCAGCAGTTTCAGAGGACAGACCGAAGCTTTCTTT.

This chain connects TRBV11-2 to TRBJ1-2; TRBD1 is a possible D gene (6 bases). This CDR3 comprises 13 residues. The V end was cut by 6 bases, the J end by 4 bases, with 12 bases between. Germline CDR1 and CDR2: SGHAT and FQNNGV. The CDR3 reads CASSSQGFYGYTF. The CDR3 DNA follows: TGTGCCAGCAGTTCACAGGGATTCTATGGCTACACCTTC. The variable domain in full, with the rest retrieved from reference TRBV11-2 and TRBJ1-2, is EAGVAQSPRYKIIEKRQSVAFWCNPISGHATLYWYQQILGQGPKLLIQFQNNGVVDDSQLPKDRFSAERLKGVDSTLKIQPAKLEDSAVYLCASSSQGFYGYTFGSGTRLTVV.

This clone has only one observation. The CDR3: CASSLTQGYTEAFF. The CDR3 DNA reads TGCGCCAGCAGCCTGACACAGGGTTATACTGAAGCTTTCTTT. The chain links TRBV4-3 to TRBJ1-1; D may be TRBD1 (6 bases). V lost 4 bases, J lost 5 bases, and 14 bases lay in between. The V gene's germline CDR1 is LGHNA and CDR2 YSLEER. This CDR3 is built from 14 residues.

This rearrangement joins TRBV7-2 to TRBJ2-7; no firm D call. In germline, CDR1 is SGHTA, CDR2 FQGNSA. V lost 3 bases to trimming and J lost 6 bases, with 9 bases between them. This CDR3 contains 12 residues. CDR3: CASSLSPLEQYF. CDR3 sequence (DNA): TGTGCCAGCAGCTTGAGTCCCCTCGAGCAGTACTTC. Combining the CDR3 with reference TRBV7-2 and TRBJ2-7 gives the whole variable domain GAGVSQSPSNKVTEKGKDVELRCDPISGHTALYWYRQSLGQGLEFLIYFQGNSAPDKSGLPSDRFSAERTGGSVSTLTIQRTQQEDSAVYLCASSLSPLEQYFGPGTRLTVT.

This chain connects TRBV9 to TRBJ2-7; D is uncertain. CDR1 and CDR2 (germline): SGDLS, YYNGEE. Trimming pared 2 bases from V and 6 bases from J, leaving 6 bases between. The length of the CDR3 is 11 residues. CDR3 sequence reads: CASSVGSEQYF. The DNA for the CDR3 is TGTGCCAGCAGCGTTGGTAGCGAGCAGTACTTC.

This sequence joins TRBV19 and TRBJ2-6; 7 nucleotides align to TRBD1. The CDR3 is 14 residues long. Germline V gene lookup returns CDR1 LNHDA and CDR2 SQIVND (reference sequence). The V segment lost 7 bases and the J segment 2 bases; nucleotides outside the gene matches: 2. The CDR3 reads CASKQGPGANVLTF. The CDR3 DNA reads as TGTGCCAGTAAACAGGGGCCTGGGGCCAACGTCCTGACTTTC.

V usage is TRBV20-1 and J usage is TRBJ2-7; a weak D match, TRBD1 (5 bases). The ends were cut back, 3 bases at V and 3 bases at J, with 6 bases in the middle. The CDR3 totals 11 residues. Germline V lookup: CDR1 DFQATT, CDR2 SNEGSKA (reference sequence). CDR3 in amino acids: CSASDSYEQYF. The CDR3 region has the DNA TGCAGTGCTAGCGACAGCTACGAGCAGTACTTC.

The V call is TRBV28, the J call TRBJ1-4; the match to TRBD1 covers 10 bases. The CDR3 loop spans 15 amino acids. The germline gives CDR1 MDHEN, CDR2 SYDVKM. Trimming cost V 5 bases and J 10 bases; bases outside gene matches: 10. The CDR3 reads CASSPPRTGGVKLFF. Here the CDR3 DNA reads TGTGCCAGCAGTCCCCCCCGGACAGGGGGTGTAAAACTGTTTTTT.

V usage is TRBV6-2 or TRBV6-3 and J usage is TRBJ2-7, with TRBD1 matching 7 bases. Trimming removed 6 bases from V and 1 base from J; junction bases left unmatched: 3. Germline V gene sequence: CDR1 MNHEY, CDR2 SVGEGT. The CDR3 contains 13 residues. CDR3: CASSPGGSYEQYF. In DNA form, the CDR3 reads TGTGCCAGCAGCCCAGGGGGTTCCTACGAGCAGTACTTC.

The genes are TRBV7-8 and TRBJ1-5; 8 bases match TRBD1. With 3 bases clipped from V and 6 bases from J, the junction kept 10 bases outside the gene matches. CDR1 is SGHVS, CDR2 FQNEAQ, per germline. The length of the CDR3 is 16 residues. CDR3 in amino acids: CASSFRPTGASQPQHF. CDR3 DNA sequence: TGTGCCAGCAGCTTCCGTCCGACAGGGGCGAGTCAGCCCCAGCATTTT.

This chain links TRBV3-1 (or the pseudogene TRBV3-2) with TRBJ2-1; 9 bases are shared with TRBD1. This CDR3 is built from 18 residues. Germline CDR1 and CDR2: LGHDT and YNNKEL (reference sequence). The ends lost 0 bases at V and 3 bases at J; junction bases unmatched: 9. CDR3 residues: CASSQDGLGDRVYNEQFF. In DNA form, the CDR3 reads TGTGCCAGCAGCCAAGATGGATTGGGGGACAGGGTCTACAATGAGCAGTTCTTC.

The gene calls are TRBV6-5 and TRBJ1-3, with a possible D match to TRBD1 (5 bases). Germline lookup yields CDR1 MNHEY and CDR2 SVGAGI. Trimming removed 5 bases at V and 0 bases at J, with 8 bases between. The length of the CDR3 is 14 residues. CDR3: CASSTGDSGNTIYF. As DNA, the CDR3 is TGTGCCAGCAGTACAGGCGACTCTGGAAACACCATATATTTT.

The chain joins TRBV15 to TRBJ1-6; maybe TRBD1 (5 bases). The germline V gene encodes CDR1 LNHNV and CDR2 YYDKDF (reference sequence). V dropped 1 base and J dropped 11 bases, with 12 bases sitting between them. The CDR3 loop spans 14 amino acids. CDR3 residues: CATSRVGGGPPLHF. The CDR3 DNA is TGTGCCACCAGCAGAGTTGGGGGAGGGCCACCCCTCCACTTT.

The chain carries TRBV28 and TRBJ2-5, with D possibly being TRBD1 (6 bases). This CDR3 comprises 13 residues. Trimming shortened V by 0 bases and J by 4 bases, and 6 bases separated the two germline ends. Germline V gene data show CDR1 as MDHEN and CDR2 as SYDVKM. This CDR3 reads CASSLWGAETQYF. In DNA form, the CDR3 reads TGTGCCAGCAGTTTATGGGGGGCAGAGACCCAGTACTTC.

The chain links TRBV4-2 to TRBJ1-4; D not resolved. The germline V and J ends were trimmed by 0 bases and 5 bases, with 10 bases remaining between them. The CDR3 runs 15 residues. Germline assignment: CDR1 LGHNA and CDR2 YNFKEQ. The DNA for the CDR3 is TGTGCCAGCAGCCAAGATCTCGGGGAAAATGAAAAACTGTTTTTT. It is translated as CASSQDLGENEKLFF.

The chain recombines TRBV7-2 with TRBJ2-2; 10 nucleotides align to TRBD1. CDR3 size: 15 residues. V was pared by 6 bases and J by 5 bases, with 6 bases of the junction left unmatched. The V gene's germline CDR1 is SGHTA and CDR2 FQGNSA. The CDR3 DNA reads TGTGCCAGCAGTCGTGACAGGGGGCAAACCGGGGAGCTGTTTTTT. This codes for CASSRDRGQTGELFF. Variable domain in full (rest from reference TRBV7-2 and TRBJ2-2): GAGVSQSPSNKVTEKGKDVELRCDPISGHTALYWYRQSLGQGLEFLIYFQGNSAPDKSGLPSDRFSAERTGGSVSTLTIQRTQQEDSAVYLCASSRDRGQTGELFFGEGSRLTVL.

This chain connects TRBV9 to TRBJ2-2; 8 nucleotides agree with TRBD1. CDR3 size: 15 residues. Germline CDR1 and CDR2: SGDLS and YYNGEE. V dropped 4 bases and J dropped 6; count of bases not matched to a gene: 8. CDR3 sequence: CASSPGQGASGELFF. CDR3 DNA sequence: TGTGCCAGCAGCCCTGGGCAGGGGGCATCCGGGGAGCTGTTTTTT. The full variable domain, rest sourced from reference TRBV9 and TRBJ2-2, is DSGVTQTPKHLITATGQRVTLRCSPRSGDLSVYWYQQSLDQGLQFLIQYYNGEERAKGNILERFSAQQFPDLHSELNLSSLELGDSALYFCASSPGQGASGELFFGEGSRLTVL.

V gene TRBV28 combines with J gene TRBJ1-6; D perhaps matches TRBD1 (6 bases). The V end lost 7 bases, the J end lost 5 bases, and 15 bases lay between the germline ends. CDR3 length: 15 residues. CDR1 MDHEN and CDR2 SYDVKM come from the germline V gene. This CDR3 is CASNPTQGHNSPLHF. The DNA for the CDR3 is TGTGCCAGCAATCCCACACAGGGTCATAATTCACCCCTCCACTTT.

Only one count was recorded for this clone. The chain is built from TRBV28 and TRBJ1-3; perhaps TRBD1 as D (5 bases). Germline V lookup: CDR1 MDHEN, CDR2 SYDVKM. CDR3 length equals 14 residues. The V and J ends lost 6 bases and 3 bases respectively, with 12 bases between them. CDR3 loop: CASSMGGVGNTIYF. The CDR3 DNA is TGTGCCAGCAGCATGGGGGGGGTTGGAAACACCATATATTTT.

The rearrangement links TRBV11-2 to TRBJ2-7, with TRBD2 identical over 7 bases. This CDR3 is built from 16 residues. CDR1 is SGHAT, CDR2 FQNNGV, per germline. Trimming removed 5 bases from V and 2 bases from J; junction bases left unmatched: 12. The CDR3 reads CASSPLQAGFPYEQYF. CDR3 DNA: TGTGCCAGCAGCCCCCTCCAAGCGGGGTTCCCCTACGAGCAGTACTTC.